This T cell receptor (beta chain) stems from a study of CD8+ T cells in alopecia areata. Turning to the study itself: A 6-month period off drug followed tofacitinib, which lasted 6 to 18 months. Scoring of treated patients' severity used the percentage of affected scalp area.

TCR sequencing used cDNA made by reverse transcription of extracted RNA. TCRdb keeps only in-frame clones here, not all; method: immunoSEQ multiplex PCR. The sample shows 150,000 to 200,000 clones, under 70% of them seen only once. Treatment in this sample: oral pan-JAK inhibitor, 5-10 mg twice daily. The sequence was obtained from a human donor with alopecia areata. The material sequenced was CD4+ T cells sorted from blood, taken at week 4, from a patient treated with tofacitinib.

The CDR3 nucleotides are TGTGCCTGGGACAGGGGTGGATCACCCCTCCACTTT. It codes for CAWDRGGSPLHF. The rearrangement uses TRBV30 and TRBJ1-6; 8 bases agree with TRBD1. Germline-derived CDR1 and CDR2 are GTSNPN and SVGIG (reference sequence). The junction had 4 bases not matched to a gene; V was cut back by 5 bases and J by 10 bases. The CDR3 sequence is 12 residues long.